This T cell receptor (beta chain) was sequenced for a study of control samples from healthy donors and cancer patients. This clone was seen only a few times. The assay was immunoSEQ multiplex PCR, and TCRdb's table has in-frame clones only and misses some. The sample shows hundreds of thousands of clones, approximately 90% of them seen only once. Germline-derived CDR1 and CDR2 are DFQATT and SNEGSKA (reference sequence). The CDR3 is 11 amino acids. V was shortened by 5 bases and J by 4 bases, with 8 bases between the two germline ends. The source of this sequence is a man aged 35 to 55 with head and neck cancer. This chain links TRBV20-1 with TRBJ1-1; no clear D gene. The sequenced material came from PBMCs. CDR3 sequence: CSAQAVTEAFF. The CDR3 nucleotides are TGCAGTGCTCAAGCCGTCACTGAAGCTTTCTTT.